This T cell receptor (beta chain) comes out of a study of T cells in localized non-small cell lung cancer. Here immunoSEQ multiplex PCR was the method, and the copy in TCRdb shows in-frame clones only, minus some. The sample holds around 36,000 clones, 81% seen once. A note on this clone: Its antigen remains unknown.

V dropped 5 bases and J dropped 4 bases, with 13 bases sitting between them. There are 14 residues in the CDR3. Germline V gives CDR1 MNHNY, CDR2 SVGAGI (reference sequence). Whole-study findings and limits: A median approximately 57 of the top 100 tumor clones appeared in adjacent lung.

The source was peripheral blood mononuclear cells, collected before any cancer treatment. V and J are TRBV6-6 and TRBJ2-3, with D perhaps TRBD2 (5 bases). This receptor was taken from a male donor aged 60 or over with stage II lung adenocarcinoma. Here the CDR3 reads CASSHPPGADTQYF. CDR3 nucleotide sequence: TGTGCCAGCAGTCACCCCCCCGGGGCAGATACGCAGTATTTT.